These 8 T cell receptor beta chains were sequenced from one sample in a study of T cell responses to AZD1222 COVID-19 vaccine. Some clones are missing from TCRdb's copy, which holds only in-frame ones; the method was immunoSEQ multiplex PCR. The table has some 110,000 clones, approximately 83% seen once. The sample in question was peripheral blood, obtained on day 0 of MenACWY control vaccination. The receptors originated from an adult in good health.

The chain carries TRBV5-6 and TRBJ1-1; TRBD1 is a possible D gene (6 bases). Germline CDR1 SGHDT, CDR2 YYEEEE. CDR3 length: 15 amino acids. The V end lost 3 bases, the J end lost 5 bases, and 17 bases lay between the germline ends. CDR3 loop: CASSSRGRGQTEAFF. The CDR3 coding sequence is TGTGCCAGCAGCTCGCGGGGAAGGGGACAAACTGAAGCTTTCTTT.

The CDR3 here is CASSYSPGNYEQFF. As DNA, the CDR3 is TGTGCCAGCAGTTACTCCCCAGGGAACTATGAGCAGTTCTTC. The rearrangement joins TRBV7-7 to TRBJ2-1, with D possibly being TRBD1 (5 bases). The CDR3 extends over 14 amino acids. CDR1 is SSHAT and CDR2 is FNYEAQ in the germline V gene (reference sequence). The germline V and J ends were trimmed by 6 bases and 8 bases, with 17 bases remaining between them. The whole variable domain, filled in from reference TRBV7-7 and TRBJ2-1, reads GAGVSQSPRYKVTKRGQDVTLRCDPISSHATLYWYQQALGQGPEFLTYFNYEAQPDKSGLPSDRFSAERPEGSISTLTIQRTEQRDSAMYRCASSYSPGNYEQFFGPGTRLTVL.

This chain connects TRBV19 to TRBJ2-3; no clear D. This CDR3 is built from 13 residues. The V and J ends lost 4 bases and 1 base respectively, with 6 bases between them. From germline, CDR1 is LNHDA and CDR2 SQIVND (reference sequence). The CDR3, as DNA: TGTGCCAGTAGTACAGAACGCACAGATACGCAGTATTTT. Its translation is CASSTERTDTQYF. Filled out from reference TRBV19 and TRBJ2-3, the complete variable domain reads DGGITQSPKYLFRKEGQNVTLSCEQNLNHDAMYWYRQDPGQGLRLIYYSQIVNDFQKGDIAEGYSVSREKKESFPLTVTSAQKNPTAFYLCASSTERTDTQYFGPGTRLTVL.

The V gene is TRBV2, the J gene TRBJ1-2; D gene unclear. CDR1 and CDR2 (germline): SNHLY, FYNNEI. The V and J ends lost 4 bases and 0 bases respectively, with 15 bases between them. There are 16 residues in the CDR3. The DNA of the CDR3 is TGTGCCAGCAGTGGAGATCACATATTGCCTAACTATGGCTACACCTTC. It is translated as CASSGDHILPNYGYTF.

This chain links TRBV6-6 with TRBJ2-4, with D possibly being TRBD1 (5 bases). Trimming cost V 0 bases and J 7 bases, with 13 bases left between them. Germline V CDR1 and CDR2: MNHNY, SVGAGI (reference sequence). The CDR3 contains 15 residues. Written as DNA, the CDR3 is TGTGCCAGCAGTTACTCAACAGGTCTTAATAACATTCAGTACTTC. Its protein is CASSYSTGLNNIQYF.

A single count supports this clone. No conserved phenylalanine or tryptophan ends this CDR3, so it is likely a read error. The DNA is omitted, as the CDR3 cannot be located on it reliably, and the CDR3 follows TCRdb's listing. The chain couples TRBV7-3 to TRBJ1-1. The germline V gene has CDR1 SGHTA and CDR2 FQGTGA. The CDR3 is 8 amino acids long, termini counted. The CDR3 loop reads CASSLMTI.

The J gene is TRBJ1-2, the V gene TRBV5-1; 9 bases line up with TRBD1. Germline lookup yields CDR1 SGHRS and CDR2 YFSETQ. This CDR3 has 14 amino acids. V shed 3 bases, J shed 2 bases, and the junction held 2 bases outside the gene matches. For the CDR3, the DNA is TGCGCCAGCAGCTCGGGACAGGGAAACTATGGCTACACCTTC. Translated, it gives CASSSGQGNYGYTF.

The chain links TRBV7-2 to TRBJ1-2; a weak D match, TRBD1 (6 bases). Germline V gene data show CDR1 as SGHTA and CDR2 as FQGNSA. The CDR3 length is 16 residues. Trimming left V 1 base short and J 2 bases short, with 14 bases between. The CDR3 region has the DNA TGTGCCAGCAGCTTAGGGGCAGGGGTTGGCAACTATGGCTACACCTTC. Encoded protein: CASSLGAGVGNYGYTF.